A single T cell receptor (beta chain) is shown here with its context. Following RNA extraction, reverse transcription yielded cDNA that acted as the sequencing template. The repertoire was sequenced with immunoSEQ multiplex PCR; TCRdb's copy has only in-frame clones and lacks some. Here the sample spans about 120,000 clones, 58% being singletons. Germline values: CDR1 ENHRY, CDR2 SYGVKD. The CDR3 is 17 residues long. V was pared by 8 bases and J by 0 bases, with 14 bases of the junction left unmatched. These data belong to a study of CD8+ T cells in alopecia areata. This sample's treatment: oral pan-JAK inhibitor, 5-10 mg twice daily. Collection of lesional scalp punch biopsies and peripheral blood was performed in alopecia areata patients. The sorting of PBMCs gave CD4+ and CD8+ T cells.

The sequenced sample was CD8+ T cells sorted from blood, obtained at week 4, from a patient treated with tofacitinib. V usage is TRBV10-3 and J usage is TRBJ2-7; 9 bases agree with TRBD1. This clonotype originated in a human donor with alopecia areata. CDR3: CAIRKRNDRGDSYEQYF. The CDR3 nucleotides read TGTGCCATCCGAAAGCGAAACGACAGGGGGGACTCCTACGAGCAGTACTTC.